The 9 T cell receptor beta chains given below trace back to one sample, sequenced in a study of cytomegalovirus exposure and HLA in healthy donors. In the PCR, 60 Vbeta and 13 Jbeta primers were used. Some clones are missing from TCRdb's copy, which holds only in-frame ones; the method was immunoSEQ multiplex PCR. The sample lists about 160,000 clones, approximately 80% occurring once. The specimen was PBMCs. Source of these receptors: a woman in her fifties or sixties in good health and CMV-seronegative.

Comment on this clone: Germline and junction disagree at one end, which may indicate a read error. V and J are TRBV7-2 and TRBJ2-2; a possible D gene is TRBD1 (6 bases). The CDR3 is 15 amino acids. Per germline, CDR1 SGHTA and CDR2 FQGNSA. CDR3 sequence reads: CASSSGTSNTGEPFF. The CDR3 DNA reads TGTGCCAGCAGCTCCGGGACATCGAACACCGGGGAGCCGTTTTTT.

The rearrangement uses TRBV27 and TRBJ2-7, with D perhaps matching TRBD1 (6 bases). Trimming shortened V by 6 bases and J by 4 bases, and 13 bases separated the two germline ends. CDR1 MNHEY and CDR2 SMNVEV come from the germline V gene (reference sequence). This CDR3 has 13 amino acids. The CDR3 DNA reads TGTGCCAGCAGCACTACTAGGGGGTACGAGCAGTACTTC. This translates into CASSTTRGYEQYF.

The CDR3 coding sequence is TGTGCCAGCAGTTTTAGAGAATCTAGCGGGAGAAGGTACGAGCAGTACTTC. Translation gives CASSFRESSGRRYEQYF. The V and J genes are TRBV28 and TRBJ2-7, with 10 bases identical to TRBD2. After removal of 3 bases from V and 4 bases from J, the junction contained 12 bases not matched to a gene. This CDR3 comprises 17 residues. Germline values: CDR1 MDHEN, CDR2 SYDVKM. The entire variable domain, with the rest obtained from reference TRBV28 and TRBJ2-7, is as follows: DVKVTQSSRYLVKRTGEKVFLECVQDMDHENMFWYRQDPGLGLRLIYFSYDVKMKEKGDIPEGYSVSREKKERFSLILESASTNQTSMYLCASSFRESSGRRYEQYFGPGTRLTVT.

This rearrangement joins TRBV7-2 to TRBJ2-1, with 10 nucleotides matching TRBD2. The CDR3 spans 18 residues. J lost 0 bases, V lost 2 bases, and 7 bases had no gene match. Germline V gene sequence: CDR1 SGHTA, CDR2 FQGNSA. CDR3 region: CASSLRTSGISSYNEQFF. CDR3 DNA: TGTGCCAGCAGCTTACGGACTAGCGGAATAAGCTCCTACAATGAGCAGTTCTTC.

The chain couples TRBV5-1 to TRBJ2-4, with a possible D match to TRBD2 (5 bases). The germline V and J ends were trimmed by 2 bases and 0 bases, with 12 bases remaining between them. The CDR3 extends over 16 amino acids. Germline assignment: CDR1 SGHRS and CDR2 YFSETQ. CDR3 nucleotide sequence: TGCGCCAGCAGCTTAACAGCGGAACTAGCCAAAAACATTCAGTACTTC. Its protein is CASSLTAELAKNIQYF.

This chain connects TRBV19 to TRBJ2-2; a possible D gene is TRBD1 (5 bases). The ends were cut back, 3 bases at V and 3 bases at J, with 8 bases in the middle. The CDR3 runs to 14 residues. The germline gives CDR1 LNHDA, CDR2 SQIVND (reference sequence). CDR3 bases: TGTGCCAGTAGTATCCGCAGGGACACCGGGGAGCTGTTTTTT. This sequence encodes CASSIRRDTGELFF.

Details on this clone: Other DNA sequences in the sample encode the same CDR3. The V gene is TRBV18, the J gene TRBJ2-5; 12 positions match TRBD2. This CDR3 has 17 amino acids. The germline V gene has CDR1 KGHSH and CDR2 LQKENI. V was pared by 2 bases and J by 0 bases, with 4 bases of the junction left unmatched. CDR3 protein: CASSPGLAGRYQETQYF. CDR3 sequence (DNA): TGTGCCAGCTCACCAGGACTAGCGGGGAGGTACCAAGAGACCCAGTACTTC. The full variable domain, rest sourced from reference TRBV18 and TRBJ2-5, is NAGVMQNPRHLVRRRGQEARLRCSPMKGHSHVYWYRQLPEEGLKFMVYLQKENIIDESGMPKERFSAEFPKEGPSILRIQQVVRGDSAAYFCASSPGLAGRYQETQYFGPGTRLLVL.

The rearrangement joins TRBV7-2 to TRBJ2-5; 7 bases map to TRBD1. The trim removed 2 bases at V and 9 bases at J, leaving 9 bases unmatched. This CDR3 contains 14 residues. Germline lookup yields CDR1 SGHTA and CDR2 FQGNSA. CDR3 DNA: TGTGCCAGCAGCTTAAGGACAGGCAATGGGGCCCAGTACTTC. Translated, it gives CASSLRTGNGAQYF.

Here the CDR3 DNA reads TGTGCCATCAGGCGGAACAATGAGCAGTTCTTC. This translates into CAIRRNNEQFF. The chain is built from TRBV10-3 and TRBJ2-1; no reliable D call. CDR1 is ENHRY and CDR2 is SYGVKD in the germline V gene. Trimming removed 6 bases at V and 5 bases at J, with 5 bases between. This CDR3 has 11 amino acids.